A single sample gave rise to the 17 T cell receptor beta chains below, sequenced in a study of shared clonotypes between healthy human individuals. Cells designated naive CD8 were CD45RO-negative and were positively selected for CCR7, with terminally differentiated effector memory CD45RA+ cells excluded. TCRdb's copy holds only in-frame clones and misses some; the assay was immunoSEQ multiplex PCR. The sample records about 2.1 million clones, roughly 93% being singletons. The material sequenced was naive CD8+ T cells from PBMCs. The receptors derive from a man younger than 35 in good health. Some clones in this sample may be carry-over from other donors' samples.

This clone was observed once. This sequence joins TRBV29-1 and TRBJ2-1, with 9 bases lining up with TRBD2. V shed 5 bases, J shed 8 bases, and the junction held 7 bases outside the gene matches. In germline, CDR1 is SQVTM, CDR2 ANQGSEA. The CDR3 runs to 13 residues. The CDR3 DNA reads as TGCAGCGTTATAGCGGGAGTGAACCATGAGCAGTTCTTC. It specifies CSVIAGVNHEQFF.

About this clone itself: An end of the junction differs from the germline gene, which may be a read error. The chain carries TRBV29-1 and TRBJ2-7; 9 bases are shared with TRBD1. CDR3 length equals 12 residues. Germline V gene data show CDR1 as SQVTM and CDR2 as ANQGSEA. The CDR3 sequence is CSVSGTGTEQHF. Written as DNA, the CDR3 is TGCAGCGTGTCCGGGACAGGGACCGAGCAACACTTC.

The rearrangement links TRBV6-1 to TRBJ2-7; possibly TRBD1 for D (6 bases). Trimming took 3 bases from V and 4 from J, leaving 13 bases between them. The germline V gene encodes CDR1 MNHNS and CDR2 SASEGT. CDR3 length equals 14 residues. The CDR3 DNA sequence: TGTGCCAGCAGTGACCCGGGACATGATTACGAGCAGTACTTC. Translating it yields CASSDPGHDYEQYF.

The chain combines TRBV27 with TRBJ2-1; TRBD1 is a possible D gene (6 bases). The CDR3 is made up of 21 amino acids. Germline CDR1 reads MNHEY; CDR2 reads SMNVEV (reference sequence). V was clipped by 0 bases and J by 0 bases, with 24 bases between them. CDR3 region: CASSLSEPYTLSDSSYNEQFF. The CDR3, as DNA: TGTGCCAGCAGTTTATCGGAGCCCTATACGCTGTCGGACAGCTCCTACAATGAGCAGTTCTTC.

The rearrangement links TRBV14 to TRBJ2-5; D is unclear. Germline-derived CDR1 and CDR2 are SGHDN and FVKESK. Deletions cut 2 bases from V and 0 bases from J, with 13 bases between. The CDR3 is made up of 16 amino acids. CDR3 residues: CASSQLFGYDQETQYF. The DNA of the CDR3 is TGTGCCAGCAGCCAATTGTTCGGTTACGACCAAGAGACCCAGTACTTC. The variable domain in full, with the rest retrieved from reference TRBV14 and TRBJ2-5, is EAGVTQFPSHSVIEKGQTVTLRCDPISGHDNLYWYRRVMGKEIKFLLHFVKESKQDESGMPNNRFLAERTGGTYSTLKVQPAELEDSGVYFCASSQLFGYDQETQYFGPGTRLLVL.

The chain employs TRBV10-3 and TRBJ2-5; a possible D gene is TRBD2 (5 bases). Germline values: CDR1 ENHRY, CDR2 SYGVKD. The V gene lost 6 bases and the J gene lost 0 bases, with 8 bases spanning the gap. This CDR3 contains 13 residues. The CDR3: CAIREENQETQYF. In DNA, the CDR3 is TGTGCCATCAGGGAGGAAAACCAAGAGACCCAGTACTTC.

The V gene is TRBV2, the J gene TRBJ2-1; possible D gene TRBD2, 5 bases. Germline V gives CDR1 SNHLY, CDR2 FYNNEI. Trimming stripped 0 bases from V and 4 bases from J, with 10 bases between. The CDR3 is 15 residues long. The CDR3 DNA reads TGTGCCAGCAGTGAAGCGTTCGGGATATACAATGAGCAGTTCTTC. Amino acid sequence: CASSEAFGIYNEQFF.

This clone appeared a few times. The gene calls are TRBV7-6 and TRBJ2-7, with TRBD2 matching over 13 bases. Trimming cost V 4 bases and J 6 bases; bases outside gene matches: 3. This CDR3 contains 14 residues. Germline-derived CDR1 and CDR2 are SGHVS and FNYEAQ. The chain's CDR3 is CASSSGLAGAEQYF. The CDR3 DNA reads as TGTGCCAGCAGCTCCGGACTAGCGGGAGCCGAGCAGTACTTC.

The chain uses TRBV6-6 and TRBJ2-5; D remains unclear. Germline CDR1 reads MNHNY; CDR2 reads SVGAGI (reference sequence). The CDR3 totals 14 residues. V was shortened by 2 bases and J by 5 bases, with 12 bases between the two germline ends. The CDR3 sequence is CASSYLGSKETQYF. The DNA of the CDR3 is TGTGCCAGCAGTTACCTCGGAAGTAAGGAGACCCAGTACTTC.

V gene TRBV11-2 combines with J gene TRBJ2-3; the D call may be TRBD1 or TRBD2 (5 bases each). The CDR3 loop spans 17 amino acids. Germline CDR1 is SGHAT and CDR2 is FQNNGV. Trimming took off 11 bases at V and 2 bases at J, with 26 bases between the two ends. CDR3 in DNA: TGTGCCCAACCGGGTGACAGCGGTGGAGAAAACACAGATACGCAGTATTTT. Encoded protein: CAQPGDSGGENTDTQYF.

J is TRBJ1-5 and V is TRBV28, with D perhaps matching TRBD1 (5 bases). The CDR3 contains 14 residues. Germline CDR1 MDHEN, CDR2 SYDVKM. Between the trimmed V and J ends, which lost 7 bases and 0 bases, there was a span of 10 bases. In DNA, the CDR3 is TGTGCCAGCATGCGGGGGGATAGCAATCAGCCCCAGCATTTT. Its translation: CASMRGDSNQPQHF. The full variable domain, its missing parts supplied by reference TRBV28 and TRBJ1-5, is DVKVTQSSRYLVKRTGEKVFLECVQDMDHENMFWYRQDPGLGLRLIYFSYDVKMKEKGDIPEGYSVSREKKERFSLILESASTNQTSMYLCASMRGDSNQPQHFGDGTRLSIL.

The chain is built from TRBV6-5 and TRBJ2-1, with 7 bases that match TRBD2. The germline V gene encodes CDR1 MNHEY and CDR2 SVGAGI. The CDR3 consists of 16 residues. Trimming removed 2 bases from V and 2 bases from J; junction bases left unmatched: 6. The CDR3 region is CASSYGWRETYNEQFF. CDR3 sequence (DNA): TGTGCCAGCAGTTACGGGTGGCGGGAGACCTACAATGAGCAGTTCTTC.

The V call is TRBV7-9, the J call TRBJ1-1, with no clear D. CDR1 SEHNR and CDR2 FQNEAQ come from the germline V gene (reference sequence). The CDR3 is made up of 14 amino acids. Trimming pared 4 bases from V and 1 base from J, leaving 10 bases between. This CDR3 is CASSYSHRNTEAFF. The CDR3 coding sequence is TGTGCCAGCAGCTACTCCCACCGGAACACTGAAGCTTTCTTT. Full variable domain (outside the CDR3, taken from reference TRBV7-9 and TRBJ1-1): DTGVSQNPRHKITKRGQNVTFRCDPISEHNRLYWYRQTLGQGPEFLTYFQNEAQLEKSRLLSDRFSAERPKGSFSTLEIQRTEQGDSAMYLCASSYSHRNTEAFFGQGTRLTVV.

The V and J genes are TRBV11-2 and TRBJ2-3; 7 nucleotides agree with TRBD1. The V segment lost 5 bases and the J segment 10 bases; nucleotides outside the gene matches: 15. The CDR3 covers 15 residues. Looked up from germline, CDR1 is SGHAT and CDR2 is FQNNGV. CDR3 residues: CASSLGTATKWSQYF. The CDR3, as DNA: TGTGCCAGCAGCCTCGGGACAGCTACGAAATGGTCGCAGTATTTT.

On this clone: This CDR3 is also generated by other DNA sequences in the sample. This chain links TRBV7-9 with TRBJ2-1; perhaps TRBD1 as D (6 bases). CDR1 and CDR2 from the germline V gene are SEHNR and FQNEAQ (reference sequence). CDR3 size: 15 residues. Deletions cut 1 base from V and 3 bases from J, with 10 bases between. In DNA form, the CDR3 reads TGTGCCAGCAGCTTAGGCCAGGGGCTCTACAATGAGCAGTTCTTC. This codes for CASSLGQGLYNEQFF.

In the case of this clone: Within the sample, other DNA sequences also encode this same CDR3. CDR3 coding DNA: TGTGCCAGCAGTTTACTAGCGGGAGGCCCCGGGGAGCTGTTTTTT. Translation gives CASSLLAGGPGELFF. This chain connects TRBV28 to TRBJ2-2; 11 bases are shared with TRBD2. With 2 bases clipped from V and 6 bases from J, the junction kept 2 bases outside the gene matches. This CDR3 has 15 amino acids. Germline V gene lookup returns CDR1 MDHEN and CDR2 SYDVKM. Full variable domain (missing parts from reference TRBV28 and TRBJ2-2): DVKVTQSSRYLVKRTGEKVFLECVQDMDHENMFWYRQDPGLGLRLIYFSYDVKMKEKGDIPEGYSVSREKKERFSLILESASTNQTSMYLCASSLLAGGPGELFFGEGSRLTVL.

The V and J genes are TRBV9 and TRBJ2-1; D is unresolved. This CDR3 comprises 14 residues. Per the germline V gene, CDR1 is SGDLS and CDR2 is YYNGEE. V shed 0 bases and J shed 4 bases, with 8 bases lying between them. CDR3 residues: CASSVEAIYNEQFF. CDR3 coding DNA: TGTGCCAGCAGCGTAGAAGCGATTTACAATGAGCAGTTCTTC.